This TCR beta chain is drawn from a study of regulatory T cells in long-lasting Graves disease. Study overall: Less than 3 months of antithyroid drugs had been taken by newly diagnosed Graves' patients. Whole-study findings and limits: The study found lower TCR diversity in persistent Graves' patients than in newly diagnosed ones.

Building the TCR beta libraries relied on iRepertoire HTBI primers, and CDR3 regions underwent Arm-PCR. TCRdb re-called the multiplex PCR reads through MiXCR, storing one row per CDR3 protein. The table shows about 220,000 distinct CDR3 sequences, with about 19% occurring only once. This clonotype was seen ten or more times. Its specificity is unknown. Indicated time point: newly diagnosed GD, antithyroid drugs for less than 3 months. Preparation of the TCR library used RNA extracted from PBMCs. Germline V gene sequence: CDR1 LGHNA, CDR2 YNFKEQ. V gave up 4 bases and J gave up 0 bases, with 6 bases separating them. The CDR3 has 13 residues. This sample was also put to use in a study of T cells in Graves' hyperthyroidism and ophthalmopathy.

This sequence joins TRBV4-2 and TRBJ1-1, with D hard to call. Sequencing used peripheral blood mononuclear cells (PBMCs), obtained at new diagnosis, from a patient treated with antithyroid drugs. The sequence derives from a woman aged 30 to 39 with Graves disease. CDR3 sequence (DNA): TGTGCCAGCAGCCGGGAGTTGAACACTGAAGCTTTCTTT. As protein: CASSRELNTEAFF.